One sample yielded the 7 T cell receptor beta chains listed below, sequenced in a study of shared clonotypes between healthy human individuals. Here immunoSEQ multiplex PCR was the method, and the copy in TCRdb shows in-frame clones only, minus some. The repertoire holds 1,400,000 or so clones, with 98% as singletons. Sample: naive CD4+ T cells sorted from blood. The subset here: CD45RA+ positively selected. These receptors all stem from a man under 40 in good health.

The chain has TRBV5-4 and TRBJ2-3; D gene uncertain. This CDR3 spans 14 amino acids. V was clipped by 2 bases and J by 1 base, with 8 bases between them. Per the germline V gene, CDR1 is SGHNT and CDR2 is YYREEE (reference sequence). This CDR3 reads CASSFSDGTDTQYF. The CDR3 nucleotides are TGTGCCAGCAGCTTCTCTGATGGCACAGATACGCAGTATTTT.

The chain links TRBV6-1 to TRBJ2-1, with unresolved D. This CDR3 has 14 residues. From germline, CDR1 is MNHNS and CDR2 SASEGT. V dropped 2 bases and J dropped 4 bases, with 9 bases sitting between them. CDR3 nucleotides: TGTGCCAGCAGTGAATATGCGAATTACAATGAGCAGTTCTTC. Protein sequence: CASSEYANYNEQFF.

J is TRBJ2-3 and V is TRBV18, with 7 positions matching TRBD2. This CDR3 comprises 17 residues. V was pared by 4 bases and J by 6 bases, with 16 bases of the junction left unmatched. The germline V gene encodes CDR1 KGHSH and CDR2 LQKENI. The CDR3 region is CASSLTAQAGYKDTQYF. The CDR3 DNA follows: TGTGCCAGCTCACTAACCGCGCAAGCGGGGTACAAGGATACGCAGTATTTT. Full variable domain (outside the CDR3, taken from reference TRBV18 and TRBJ2-3): NAGVMQNPRHLVRRRGQEARLRCSPMKGHSHVYWYRQLPEEGLKFMVYLQKENIIDESGMPKERFSAEFPKEGPSILRIQQVVRGDSAAYFCASSLTAQAGYKDTQYFGPGTRLTVL.

The chain uses TRBV5-4 and TRBJ2-3, with 7 bases lining up with TRBD1. The V segment lost 4 bases and the J segment 1 base; nucleotides outside the gene matches: 9. There are 16 residues in the CDR3. Germline V CDR1 and CDR2: SGHNT, YYREEE (reference sequence). The CDR3 reads CASSIGTAYRTDTQYF. DNA of the CDR3: TGTGCCAGCAGCATAGGGACAGCCTACCGCACAGATACGCAGTATTTT. The entire variable domain, with the rest obtained from reference TRBV5-4 and TRBJ2-3, is as follows: ETGVTQSPTHLIKTRGQQVTLRCSSQSGHNTVSWYQQALGQGPQFIFQYYREEENGRGNFPPRFSGLQFPNYSSELNVNALELDDSALYLCASSIGTAYRTDTQYFGPGTRLTVL.

The chain combines TRBV10-2 with TRBJ2-1; tentatively, D is TRBD1 (6 bases). There are 11 residues in the CDR3. Germline assignment: CDR1 WSHSY and CDR2 SAAADI. The V end lost 2 bases, the J end lost 10 bases, and 6 bases lay between the germline ends. CDR3 DNA sequence: TGCGCCAGCAGTGAGGGGACAGAGCAGTTCTTC. It yields the protein CASSEGTEQFF.

Note on this clone: Within the sample, other DNA sequences also encode this same CDR3. This chain joins TRBV18 and TRBJ1-1; unclear D gene. Germline assignment: CDR1 KGHSH and CDR2 LQKENI. V dropped 5 bases and J dropped 1 base, with 8 bases sitting between them. The CDR3 is 13 residues long. The CDR3 nucleotides are TGTGCCAGCTCATCCCAAGGGAACACTGAAGCTTTCTTT. This codes for CASSSQGNTEAFF.

V is TRBV18 and J is TRBJ1-2, with D perhaps TRBD1 (6 bases). Germline assignment: CDR1 KGHSH and CDR2 LQKENI. V lost 4 bases, J lost 2 bases, and 17 bases lay in between. The CDR3 covers 16 residues. The CDR3 protein is CASSQVRDTINYGYTF. In nucleotides, the CDR3 is TGTGCCAGCTCACAAGTCCGGGACACAATCAACTATGGCTACACCTTC.